The 21 T cell receptor beta chains below come from one sample, sequenced in a study of cytomegalovirus exposure and HLA in healthy donors. Primers: 60 Vbeta forward and 13 Jbeta reverse. The repertoire was sequenced with immunoSEQ multiplex PCR; TCRdb's copy has only in-frame clones and lacks some. The repertoire shows around 150,000 clones; the top ten hold 2.7%. Sample: PBMCs. All receptors come from a man between 35 and 55 years old in good health and CMV-seronegative.

This chain links TRBV5-1 with TRBJ1-4, with a tentative D call TRBD1 (5 bases). Per germline, CDR1 SGHRS and CDR2 YFSETQ. This CDR3 has 15 amino acids. Trimming took 0 bases from V and 6 from J, leaving 12 bases between them. For the CDR3, the DNA is TGCGCCAGCAGCTTGGAAGGGGCGTCCGATGAAAAACTGTTTTTT. Its protein product is CASSLEGASDEKLFF.

The J gene is TRBJ1-2, the V gene TRBV6-5; maybe TRBD1 (5 bases). Looked up from germline, CDR1 is MNHEY and CDR2 is SVGAGI. The V end lost 10 bases, the J end lost 0 bases, and 15 bases lay between the germline ends. This CDR3 region has 14 residues. The CDR3 nucleotides read TGTGCCACGACTCGACAGTATACTAACTATGGCTACACCTTC. Its translation: CATTRQYTNYGYTF.

This chain joins TRBV27 and TRBJ2-7; maybe TRBD1 (6 bases). CDR1 MNHEY and CDR2 SMNVEV come from the germline V gene (reference sequence). Trimming shortened V by 5 bases and J by 2 bases, and 13 bases separated the two germline ends. The CDR3 totals 14 residues. CDR3 amino acids: CASSVQGRAYEQYF. The CDR3 nucleotides are TGTGCCAGCAGTGTACAGGGTCGGGCCTACGAGCAGTACTTC.

The rearrangement links TRBV27 to TRBJ1-1; 8 bases map to TRBD1. The CDR3 sequence is 18 residues long. The V gene end was trimmed by 5 bases and the J gene end by 7 bases; junction bases not matched to a gene: 21. Germline V lookup: CDR1 MNHEY, CDR2 SMNVEV (reference sequence). The CDR3 loop reads CASSLDRTGNRWGGEAFF. The CDR3, as DNA: TGTGCCAGCAGTCTAGATCGGACAGGGAATAGGTGGGGTGGTGAAGCTTTCTTT.

The chain recombines TRBV9 with TRBJ1-2, with a weak D call TRBD1 (6 bases). Germline V gene data show CDR1 as SGDLS and CDR2 as YYNGEE. The CDR3 spans 13 residues. V lost 2 bases, J lost 2 bases, and 7 bases lay in between. CDR3 amino acids: CASSVTGNYGYTF. Written as DNA, the CDR3 is TGTGCCAGCAGCGTCACAGGGAACTATGGCTACACCTTC.

V usage is TRBV9 and J usage is TRBJ1-1; TRBD1 is a possible D gene (5 bases). The CDR3 is 12 residues long. The V end was cut by 9 bases, the J end by 3 bases, with 12 bases between. Germline loops: CDR1 SGDLS, CDR2 YYNGEE. CDR3 protein: CATMGGDTEAFF. The DNA for the CDR3 is TGTGCCACCATGGGAGGGGACACTGAAGCTTTCTTT.

V is TRBV6-5 and J is TRBJ1-2; 9 nucleotides line up with TRBD1. Germline trimming cut 4 bases from V and 6 bases from J; bases unmatched to any gene: 12. This CDR3 comprises 16 residues. Germline V CDR1 and CDR2: MNHEY, SVGAGI. CDR3 sequence (DNA): TGTGCCAGCAGTTTCATCGCTCGACAGGGGGAAAATGGCTACACCTTC. Amino acid sequence: CASSFIARQGENGYTF.

The V gene is TRBV2, the J gene TRBJ1-5; maybe TRBD1 (6 bases). V lost 5 bases, J lost 4 bases, and 12 bases lay in between. The CDR3 spans 14 residues. The germline gives CDR1 SNHLY, CDR2 FYNNEI. Here the CDR3 reads CASSFGQFNQPQHF. The CDR3 DNA sequence: TGTGCCAGCAGTTTCGGACAGTTTAATCAGCCCCAGCATTTT.

This chain connects TRBV16 to TRBJ2-1; D ambiguous. Trimming removed 1 base from V and 8 bases from J, with 9 bases in between. The CDR3 is 13 amino acids. Germline assignment: CDR1 KGHSY and CDR2 FQNENV. The CDR3 DNA follows: TGTGCCAGCAGCCAATTTCCTTCCGATGAGCAGTTCTTC. Its translation is CASSQFPSDEQFF. The variable domain in full, completed from reference TRBV16 and TRBJ2-1, reads GEEVAQTPKHLVRGEGQKAKLYCAPIKGHSYVFWYQQVLKNEFKFLISFQNENVFDETGMPKERFSAKCLPNSPCSLEIQATKLEDSAVYFCASSQFPSDEQFFGPGTRLTVL.

This rearrangement joins TRBV2 to TRBJ2-3; 7 bases are shared with TRBD2. The CDR3 length is 12 residues. CDR1 and CDR2 (germline): SNHLY, FYNNEI. J gave up 4 bases and V 6 bases, and 1 base lay outside the gene matches. CDR3 amino acids: CASSGLADTQYF. CDR3 DNA sequence: TGTGCCAGCAGCGGACTAGCAGATACGCAGTATTTT.

J is TRBJ2-1 and V is TRBV19; a possible D gene is TRBD1 (5 bases). Germline CDR1 reads LNHDA; CDR2 reads SQIVND (reference sequence). V lost 6 bases and J lost 2, with 11 bases in between. The CDR3 is made up of 14 amino acids. CDR3 protein: CASRQQAAYNEQFF. The CDR3 bases are TGTGCCAGTAGGCAACAGGCTGCCTACAATGAGCAGTTCTTC.

The chain employs TRBV2 and TRBJ2-1; 12 bases agree with TRBD2. This CDR3 has 15 residues. V dropped 2 bases and J dropped 5; count of bases not matched to a gene: 1. Germline CDR1 is SNHLY and CDR2 is FYNNEI. The CDR3: CASSETSGGNNEQFF. CDR3 in DNA: TGTGCCAGCAGTGAAACTAGCGGGGGGAACAATGAGCAGTTCTTC. Drawing the rest from reference TRBV2 and TRBJ2-1, the complete variable domain is EPEVTQTPSHQVTQMGQEVILRCVPISNHLYFYWYRQILGQKVEFLVSFYNNEISEKSEIFDDQFSVERPDGSNFTLKIRSTKLEDSAMYFCASSETSGGNNEQFFGPGTRLTVL.

The V and J genes are TRBV7-6 and TRBJ2-1; 10 bases fit TRBD2. This CDR3 spans 15 amino acids. Germline CDR1 and CDR2: SGHVS and FNYEAQ. V lost 4 bases, J lost 3 bases, and 3 bases stayed unmatched. CDR3 bases: TGTGCCAGCAGCTACTCTAGCGGGGGCTACAATGAGCAGTTCTTC. It yields the protein CASSYSSGGYNEQFF.

The chain uses TRBV11-2 and TRBJ1-6; D possibly corresponds to TRBD1 (5 bases). Trimming took off 3 bases at V and 5 bases at J, with 8 bases between the two ends. This CDR3 is 14 amino acids long. Germline V gene data show CDR1 as SGHAT and CDR2 as FQNNGV. The CDR3 loop reads CASSFKQDNSPLHF. The CDR3 coding sequence is TGTGCCAGCAGCTTCAAACAGGATAATTCACCCCTCCACTTT.

V usage is TRBV5-1 and J usage is TRBJ1-4; TRBD1 agrees at 7 bases. Per germline, CDR1 SGHRS and CDR2 YFSETQ. The CDR3 is 16 amino acids. Trimming took 4 bases from V and 1 from J; bases not matched to a gene: 7. The CDR3 bases are TGCGCCAGCAGCAGACAGGGTGGTGGAACTAATGAAAAACTGTTTTTT. Protein sequence: CASSRQGGGTNEKLFF.

The V gene is TRBV6-5, the J gene TRBJ1-2, with a weak D call TRBD1 (5 bases). Trimming pared 1 base from V and 2 bases from J, leaving 11 bases between. Germline CDR1 is MNHEY and CDR2 is SVGAGI. CDR3 length: 15 residues. The CDR3 DNA sequence: TGTGCCAGCAGTTACTTAGGGGTGCACAACTATGGCTACACCTTC. It yields the protein CASSYLGVHNYGYTF.

V usage is TRBV18 and J usage is TRBJ1-1; tentative D call: TRBD1 (6 bases). Trimming shortened V by 0 bases and J by 6 bases, and 14 bases separated the two germline ends. The CDR3 spans 15 residues. Germline V gene data show CDR1 as KGHSH and CDR2 as LQKENI. CDR3 bases: TGTGCCAGCTCACCACCGGGAGTCCAGGGGCCTGAAGCTTTCTTT. Translated: CASSPPGVQGPEAFF.

The genes are TRBV7-9 and TRBJ1-5; unclear D gene. Trimming shortened V by 6 bases and J by 0 bases, and 9 bases separated the two germline ends. The CDR3 length is 14 residues. Germline V gene lookup returns CDR1 SEHNR and CDR2 FQNEAQ (reference sequence). In DNA, the CDR3 is TGTGCCAGCAGTTCGGGGATTAGCAATCAGCCCCAGCATTTT. As protein: CASSSGISNQPQHF.

This rearrangement joins TRBV6-1 to TRBJ1-5; no definite D call. This CDR3 contains 13 residues. The V gene lost 9 bases and the J gene lost 1 base, with 10 bases spanning the gap. Germline V gene sequence: CDR1 MNHNS, CDR2 SASEGT. For the CDR3, the DNA is TGTGCCAGTGAGATACGGAGCAATCAGCCCCAGCATTTT. Amino acids: CASEIRSNQPQHF.

The chain couples TRBV6-6 to TRBJ2-2; 9 bases are shared with TRBD2. There are 16 residues in the CDR3. Trimming at V came to 5 bases and at J to 1 base, leaving 5 bases not matched to a gene. Germline V CDR1 and CDR2: MNHNY, SVGAGI (reference sequence). The CDR3 is CASSRLAVRNTGELFF. The CDR3 DNA is TGTGCCAGCAGTAGACTAGCGGTGAGGAACACCGGGGAGCTGTTTTTT.

This rearrangement joins TRBV7-3 to TRBJ1-5; no clear D. The germline V gene has CDR1 SGHTA and CDR2 FQGTGA. Trimming stripped 2 bases from V and 6 bases from J, with 8 bases between. The CDR3 runs 13 residues. The CDR3 loop reads CASSLYPGQPQHF. CDR3 nucleotide sequence: TGTGCCAGCAGCTTATACCCCGGTCAGCCCCAGCATTTT.